This TCR beta chain was captured by sequencing in a study of CD8 T cells in Susac syndrome. cDNA came from approximately 0.5 to 1 ug RNA primed by random hexamers. A multiplex approach, immunoSEQ multiplex PCR, amplified TCR beta CDR3 across 54 Vbeta and 13 Jbeta. TCRdb analysed the immunoSEQ multiplex PCR reads with MiXCR anew, one entry per CDR3 protein. The sample includes roughly 130,000 distinct CDR3 sequences, less than 95% of them seen just once. The CDR3 loop spans 13 amino acids. Germline CDR1 is MNHEY and CDR2 is SVGAGI. Trimming cost V 7 bases and J 2 bases, with 11 bases left between them.

This chain connects TRBV6-5 to TRBJ1-2; D remains unclear. This clonotype was obtained from a human donor with multiple sclerosis. Sequenced: CD4+ T cells from PBMCs. CDR3 protein: CASNGQKNYGYTF. The DNA of the CDR3 is TGTGCCAGCAACGGGCAGAAAAACTATGGCTACACCTTC.